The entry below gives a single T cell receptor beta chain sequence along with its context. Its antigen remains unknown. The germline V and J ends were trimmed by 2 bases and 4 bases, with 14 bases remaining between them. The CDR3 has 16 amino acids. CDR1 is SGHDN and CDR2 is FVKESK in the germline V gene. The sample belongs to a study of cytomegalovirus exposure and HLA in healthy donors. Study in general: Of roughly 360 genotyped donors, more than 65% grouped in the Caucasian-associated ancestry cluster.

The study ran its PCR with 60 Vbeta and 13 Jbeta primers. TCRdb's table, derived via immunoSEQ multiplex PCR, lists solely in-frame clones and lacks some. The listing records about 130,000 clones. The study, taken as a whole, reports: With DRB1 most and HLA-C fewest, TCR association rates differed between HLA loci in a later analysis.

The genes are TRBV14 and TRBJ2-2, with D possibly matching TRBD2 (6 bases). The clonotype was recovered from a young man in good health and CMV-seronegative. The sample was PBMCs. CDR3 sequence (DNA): TGTGCCAGCAGCCAATACCCAGCCGGGAGCACCGGGGAGCTGTTTTTT. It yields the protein CASSQYPAGSTGELFF.